This T cell receptor beta chain was profiled in a study of blood T cell repertoires in COVID-19. Overall study context: Donors in the United States, Italy and Spain gave samples during acute or convalescent COVID-19. T cells, B-cell-depleted T cells, or PBMCs provided the cDNA or gDNA that served as material.

J lost 7 bases, V lost 5 bases, and 6 bases had no gene match. The CDR3 contains 14 residues. Germline V gene sequence: CDR1 MDHEN, CDR2 SYDVKM. Sequencing was performed with immunoSEQ multiplex PCR; in TCRdb, only in-frame clones are kept and a portion is missing. Of more than 85,000 clones listed, about 87% are singletons. The sample taken for sequencing was peripheral blood. This sequence originates from a human donor in a cohort sampled during active COVID-19. The chain has TRBV28 and TRBJ1-2; TRBD1 matches 11 bases. CDR3 DNA sequence: TGTGCCAGCAGTCCCGGACAGGGGGCGTCTGGCTACACCTTC. Its translation is CASSPGQGASGYTF.